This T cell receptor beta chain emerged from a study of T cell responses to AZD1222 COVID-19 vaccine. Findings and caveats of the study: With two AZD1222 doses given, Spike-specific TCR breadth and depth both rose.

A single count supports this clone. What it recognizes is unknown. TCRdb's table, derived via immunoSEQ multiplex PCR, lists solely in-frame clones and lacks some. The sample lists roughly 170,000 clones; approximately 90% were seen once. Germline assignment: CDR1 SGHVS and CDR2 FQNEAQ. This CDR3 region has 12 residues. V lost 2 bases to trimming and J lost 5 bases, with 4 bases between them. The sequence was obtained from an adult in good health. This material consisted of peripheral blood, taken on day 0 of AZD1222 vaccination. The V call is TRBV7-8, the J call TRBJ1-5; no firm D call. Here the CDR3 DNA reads TGTGCCAGCAGCTTACCAGATCAGCCCCAGCATTTT. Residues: CASSLPDQPQHF.